This T cell receptor beta chain was identified in a study of blood T cell repertoires in COVID-19. Study in general: From the United States, Italy and Spain came samples of acute and convalescent COVID-19. T cells, B-cell-depleted T cells, or PBMCs provided the cDNA or gDNA that served as material.

In the original processing: The authors estimated nucleated cell counts from reference gene primer amplification. Repertoires were generated with immunoSEQ multiplex PCR, while TCRdb's copy carries only in-frame clones and drops some. For V, J and clone size, that table is used; D and trimming come from the DNA. There are about 69,000 clones in the sample; roughly three quarters occur only once, and more than 45% lies in the top ten. The germline gives CDR1 MRHNA, CDR2 SNTAGT. Trimming pared 6 bases from V and 6 bases from J, leaving 17 bases between. This CDR3 has 14 amino acids. The TCR originated in a human donor in a cohort sampled during active COVID-19. The sequenced sample consisted of peripheral blood. This chain uses TRBV6-4 with TRBJ1-2, with D possibly being TRBD1 (6 bases). DNA for the CDR3: TGTGCCAGCAGAGATCCTAGGACAGCTGATGGCTACACCTTC. Translated: CASRDPRTADGYTF.